The sequence of this TCR beta chain was determined in a study of control samples from healthy donors and cancer patients. The CDR3 is 14 residues long. V was clipped by 7 bases and J by 5 bases, with 15 bases between them. The V gene's germline CDR1 is LGHDT and CDR2 YNNKEL (reference sequence). TCRdb's table, derived via immunoSEQ multiplex PCR, lists solely in-frame clones and lacks some. The table lists 150,000 to 180,000 clones, 90% to 95% of them singletons. This TCR derives from a man aged 40-49 years in good health. Sequences were obtained from blood. This sequence joins TRBV3-1 (or the pseudogene TRBV3-2) and TRBJ1-3, with D unresolved. CDR3 in DNA: TGTGCCAGCACCTACCTCCGGGGAAGAAACACCATATATTTT. It codes for CASTYLRGRNTIYF.